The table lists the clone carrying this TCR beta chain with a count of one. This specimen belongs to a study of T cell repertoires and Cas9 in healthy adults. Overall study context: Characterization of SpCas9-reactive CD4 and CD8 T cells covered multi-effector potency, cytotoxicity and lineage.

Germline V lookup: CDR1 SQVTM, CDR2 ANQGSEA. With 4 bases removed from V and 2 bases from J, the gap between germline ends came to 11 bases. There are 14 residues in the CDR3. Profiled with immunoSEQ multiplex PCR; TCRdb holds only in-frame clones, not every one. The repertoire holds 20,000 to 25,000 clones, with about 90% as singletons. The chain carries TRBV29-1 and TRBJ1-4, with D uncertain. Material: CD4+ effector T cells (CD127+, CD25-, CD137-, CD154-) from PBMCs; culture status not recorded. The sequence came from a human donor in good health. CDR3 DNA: TGCAGCGTTGTACTCCCGGATACTAATGAAAAACTGTTTTTT. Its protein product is CSVVLPDTNEKLFF. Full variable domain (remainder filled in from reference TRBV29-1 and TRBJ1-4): SAVISQKPSRDICQRGTSLTIQCQVDSQVTMMFWYRQQPGQSLTLIATANQGSEATYESGFVIDKFPISRPNLTFSTLTVSNMSPEDSSIYLCSVVLPDTNEKLFFGSGTQLSVL.